This TCR beta chain was obtained from a study of blood T cell repertoires in COVID-19. For the study at large: Sites across the United States, Italy and Spain contributed samples from acute and convalescent COVID-19. From T cells, B-cell-depleted T cells, or PBMCs came the material, which was cDNA or gDNA.

Sequenced by immunoSEQ multiplex PCR; TCRdb stores in-frame clones only, minus some. The data show 300,000 or so clones, with 65% to 90% seen just once and roughly 4.2% held by the top ten. V shed 8 bases and J 4 bases; nucleotides not matched to a gene: 6. This CDR3 contains 13 residues. Germline V gives CDR1 KGHSH, CDR2 LQKENI. This study enrolled people aged 18 to 89 from about two dozen US geographic areas. Sequencing was carried out using PBMCs or T cells enriched from blood (not recorded which). The chain joins TRBV18 to TRBJ2-5; 8 bases are a match to TRBD1. The receptor's source is a woman aged 35 to 49 with acute COVID-19. CDR3 residues: CASKTGAVETQYF. CDR3 bases: TGTGCCAGCAAGACAGGGGCGGTAGAGACCCAGTACTTC. The full variable domain, completed using reference TRBV18 and TRBJ2-5, is NAGVMQNPRHLVRRRGQEARLRCSPMKGHSHVYWYRQLPEEGLKFMVYLQKENIIDESGMPKERFSAEFPKEGPSILRIQQVVRGDSAAYFCASKTGAVETQYFGPGTRLLVL.